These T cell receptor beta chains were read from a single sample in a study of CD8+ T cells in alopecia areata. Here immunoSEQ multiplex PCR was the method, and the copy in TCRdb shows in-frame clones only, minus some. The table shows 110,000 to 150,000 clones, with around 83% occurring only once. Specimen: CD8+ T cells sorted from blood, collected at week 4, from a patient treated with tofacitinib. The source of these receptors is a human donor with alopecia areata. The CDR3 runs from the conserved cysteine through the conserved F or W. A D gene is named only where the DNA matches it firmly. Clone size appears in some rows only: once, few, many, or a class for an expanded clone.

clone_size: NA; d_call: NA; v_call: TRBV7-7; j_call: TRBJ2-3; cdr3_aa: CASSAGTTDTQYF; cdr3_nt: TGTGCCAGCAGCGCCGGGACTACAGATACGCAGTATTTT
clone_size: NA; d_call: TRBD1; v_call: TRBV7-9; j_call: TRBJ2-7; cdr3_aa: CASSYAGTAYEQYF; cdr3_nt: TGTGCCAGCAGCTACGCCGGGACAGCCTACGAGCAGTACTTC
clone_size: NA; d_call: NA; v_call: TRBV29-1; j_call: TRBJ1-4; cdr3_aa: CSVELGNEKLFF; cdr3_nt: TGCAGCGTTGAACTGGGGAATGAAAAACTGTTTTTT
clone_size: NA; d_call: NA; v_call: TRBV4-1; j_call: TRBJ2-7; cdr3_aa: CASSQTTGTLYEQYF; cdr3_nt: TGCGCCAGCAGCCAAACCACGGGGACCCTTTACGAGCAGTACTTC
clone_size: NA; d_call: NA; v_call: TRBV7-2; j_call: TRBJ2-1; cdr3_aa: CASSLETSVYLEFF; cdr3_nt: TGTGCCAGCAGCCTAGAGACTAGTGTCTATTTGGAGTTCTTC
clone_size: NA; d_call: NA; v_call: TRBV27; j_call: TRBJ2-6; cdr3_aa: CASSLDGSSFSGANVLTF; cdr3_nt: TGTGCCAGCAGTTTAGACGGTAGCTCCTTTTCTGGGGCCAACGTCCTGACTTTC
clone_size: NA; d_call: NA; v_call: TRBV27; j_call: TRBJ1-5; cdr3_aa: CASSFSLGNQPQHF; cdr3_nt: TGTGCCAGCAGTTTCTCACTGGGCAATCAGCCCCAGCATTTT
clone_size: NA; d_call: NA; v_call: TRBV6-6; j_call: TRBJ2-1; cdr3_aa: CASSYRAESYNEQFF; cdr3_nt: TGTGCCAGCAGTTACAGAGCCGAGAGCTACAATGAGCAGTTCTTC
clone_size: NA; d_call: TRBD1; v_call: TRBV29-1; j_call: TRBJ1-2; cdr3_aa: CSDAGQGASNYGYTF; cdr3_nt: TGCAGCGACGCGGGACAGGGGGCTTCTAACTATGGCTACACCTTC
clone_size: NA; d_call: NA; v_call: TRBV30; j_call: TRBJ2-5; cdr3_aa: CACTLPTQQETQYF; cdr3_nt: TGTGCCTGTACGCTCCCCACCCAGCAAGAGACCCAGTACTTC
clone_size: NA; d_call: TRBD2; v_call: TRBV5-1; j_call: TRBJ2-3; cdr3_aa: CASSSGLAGPDTQYF; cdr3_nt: TGCGCCAGCAGCTCCGGACTAGCGGGACCAGATACGCAGTATTTT
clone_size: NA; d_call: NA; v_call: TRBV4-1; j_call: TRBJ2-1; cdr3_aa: CASSQAPSGSPGEQFF; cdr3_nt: TGCGCCAGCAGCCAAGCCCCCAGCGGGTCCCCCGGTGAGCAGTTCTTC
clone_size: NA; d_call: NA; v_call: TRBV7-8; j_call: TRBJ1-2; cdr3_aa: CASSLEDEARWDYGYTF; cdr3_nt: TGTGCCAGCAGCTTAGAGGACGAGGCGCGATGGGACTATGGCTACACCTTC
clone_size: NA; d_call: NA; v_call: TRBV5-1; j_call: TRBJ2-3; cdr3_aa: CASSERIGTDTQYF; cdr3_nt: TGCGCCAGCAGCGAGAGGATTGGCACAGATACGCAGTATTTT
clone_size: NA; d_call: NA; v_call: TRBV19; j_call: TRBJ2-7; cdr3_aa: CASSMGLGYEQYF; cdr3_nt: TGTGCCAGTAGTATGGGACTGGGCTACGAGCAGTACTTC
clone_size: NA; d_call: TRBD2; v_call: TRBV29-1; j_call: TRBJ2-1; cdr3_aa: CSSDGLDPGDEQFF; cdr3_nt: TGCAGCTCCGACGGACTAGACCCTGGGGATGAGCAGTTCTTC
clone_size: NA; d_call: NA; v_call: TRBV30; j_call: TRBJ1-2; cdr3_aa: CAWSVNSLDGYTF; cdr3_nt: TGTGCCTGGAGTGTAAACAGTCTAGACGGCTACACCTTC
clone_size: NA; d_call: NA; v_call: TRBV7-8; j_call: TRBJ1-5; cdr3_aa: CASSPQATGRQPQHF; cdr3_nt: TGTGCCAGCAGCCCACAAGCGACAGGCCGTCAGCCCCAGCATTTT
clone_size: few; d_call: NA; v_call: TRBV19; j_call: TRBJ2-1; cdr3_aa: CASSISGYYNEQFF; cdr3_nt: TGTGCCAGTAGTATATCAGGGTACTACAATGAGCAGTTCTTC
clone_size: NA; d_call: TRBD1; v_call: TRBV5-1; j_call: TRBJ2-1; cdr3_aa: CASKWTGGNEQFF; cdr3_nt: TGCGCCAGCAAATGGACAGGGGGCAATGAGCAGTTCTTC
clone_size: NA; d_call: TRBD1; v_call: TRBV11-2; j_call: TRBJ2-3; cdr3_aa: CASSRQGDTFLLDTQYF; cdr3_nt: TGTGCCAGCAGCAGACAGGGGGATACCTTTCTTTTAGATACGCAGTATTTT
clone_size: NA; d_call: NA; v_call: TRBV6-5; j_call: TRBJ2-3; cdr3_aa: CASSYSGTDTQYF; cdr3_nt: TGTGCCAGCAGTTACTCGGGCACAGATACGCAGTATTTT
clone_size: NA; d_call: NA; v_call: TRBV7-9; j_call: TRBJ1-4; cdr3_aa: CASSRDSGEKLFF; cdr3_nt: TGTGCCAGCAGCCGAGATTCAGGCGAAAAACTGTTTTTT
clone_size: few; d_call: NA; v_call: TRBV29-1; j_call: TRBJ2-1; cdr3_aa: CSWGAQSYNEQFF; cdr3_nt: TGCAGCTGGGGCGCGCAGTCCTACAATGAGCAGTTCTTC
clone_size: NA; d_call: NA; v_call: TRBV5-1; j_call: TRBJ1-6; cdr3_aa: CASSLVAWDGGSPLHF; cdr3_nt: TGCGCCAGCAGCTTGGTAGCTTGGGACGGAGGCTCACCCCTCCACTTT
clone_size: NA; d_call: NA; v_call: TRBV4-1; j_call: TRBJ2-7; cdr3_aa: CASSQVSNRDEGYEQYF; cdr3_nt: TGCGCCAGCAGCCAAGTTTCAAACCGGGACGAAGGATACGAGCAGTACTTC
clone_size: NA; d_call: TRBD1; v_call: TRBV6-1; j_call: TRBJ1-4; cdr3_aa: CAGRDRVSEKLFF; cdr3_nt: TGTGCCGGCAGGGACAGGGTTTCTGAAAAACTGTTTTTT
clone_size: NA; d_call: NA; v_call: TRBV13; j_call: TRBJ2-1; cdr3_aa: CASSRPTENEQFF; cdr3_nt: TGTGCCAGCAGCCGACCTACCGAAAATGAGCAGTTCTTC
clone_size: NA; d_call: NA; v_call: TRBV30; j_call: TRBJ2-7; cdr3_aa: CAWSAGSTYEQYF; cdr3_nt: TGTGCCTGGAGTGCGGGATCGACCTACGAGCAGTACTTC
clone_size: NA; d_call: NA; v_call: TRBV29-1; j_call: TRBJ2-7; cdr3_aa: CSPESGIYEQYF; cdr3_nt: TGCAGCCCAGAGTCAGGGATCTACGAGCAGTACTTC
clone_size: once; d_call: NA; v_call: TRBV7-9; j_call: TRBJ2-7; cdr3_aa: CASSLVRQARGYEQYF; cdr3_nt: TGTGCCAGCAGCTTAGTCCGGCAGGCCAGGGGCTACGAGCAGTACTTC
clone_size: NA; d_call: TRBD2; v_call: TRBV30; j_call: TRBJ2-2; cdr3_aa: CAWSGLAGIGELFF; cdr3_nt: TGTGCCTGGAGTGGTCTAGCGGGGATCGGGGAGCTGTTTTTT
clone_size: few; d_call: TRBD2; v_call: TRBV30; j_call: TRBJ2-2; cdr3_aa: CAWSPGLANTGELFF; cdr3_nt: TGTGCCTGGAGCCCTGGACTAGCGAACACCGGGGAGCTGTTTTTT
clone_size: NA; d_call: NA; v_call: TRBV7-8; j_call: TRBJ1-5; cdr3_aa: CASSLPKDNQPQHF; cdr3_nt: TGTGCCAGCAGCTTACCAAAAGACAATCAGCCCCAGCATTTT